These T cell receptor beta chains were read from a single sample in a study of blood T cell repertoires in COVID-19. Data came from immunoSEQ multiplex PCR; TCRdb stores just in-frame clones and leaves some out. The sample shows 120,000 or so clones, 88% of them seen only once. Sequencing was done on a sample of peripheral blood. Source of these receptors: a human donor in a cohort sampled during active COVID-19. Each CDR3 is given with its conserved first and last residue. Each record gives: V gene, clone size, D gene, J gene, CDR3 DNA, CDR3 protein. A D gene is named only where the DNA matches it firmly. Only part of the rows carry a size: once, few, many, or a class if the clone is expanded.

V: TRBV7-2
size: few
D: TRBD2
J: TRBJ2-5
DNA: TGTGCCAGCAGCCAGTTTAGCGGGAGGGCCGGTGAGACCCAGTACTTC
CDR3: CASSQFSGRAGETQYF

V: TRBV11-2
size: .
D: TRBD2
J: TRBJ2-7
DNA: TGTGCCAGCAGCTTAGTGGTAGCGGGAGCCCACTACGAGCAGTACTTC
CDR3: CASSLVVAGAHYEQYF

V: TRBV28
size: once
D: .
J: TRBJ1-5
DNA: TGTGCCAGCATTAACCGGGGTAACGGTGGCAATCAGCCCCAGCATTTT
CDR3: CASINRGNGGNQPQHF

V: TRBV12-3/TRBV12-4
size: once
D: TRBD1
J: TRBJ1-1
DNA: TGTGCCAGCAGTACCGACAGGGGACGAGGAGCTTTCTTT
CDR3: CASSTDRGRGAFF

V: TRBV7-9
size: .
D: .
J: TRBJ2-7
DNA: TGTGCCAGCACCAAATCAGGGCCCGTTTCCTACGAGCAGTACTTC
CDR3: CASTKSGPVSYEQYF

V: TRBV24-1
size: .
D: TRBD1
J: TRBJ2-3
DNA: TGTGCCACCGGACAGGCGAGTGGAGATACGCAGTATTTT
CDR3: CATGQASGDTQYF

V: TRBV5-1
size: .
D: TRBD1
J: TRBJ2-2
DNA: TGCGCCAGCAGCCATTTGGACAGGGGGCCCGGGGAGCTGTTTTTT
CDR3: CASSHLDRGPGELFF

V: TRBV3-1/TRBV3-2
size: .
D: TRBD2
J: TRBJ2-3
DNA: TGTGCCAGCAGCCACTTAGCGGGGGTGGGGACCGATACGCAGTATTTT
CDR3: CASSHLAGVGTDTQYF

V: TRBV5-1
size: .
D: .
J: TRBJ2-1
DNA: TGCGCCAGCAGCTTGGTGGTAAGGGGATCCAATGAGCAGTTCTTC
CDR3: CASSLVVRGSNEQFF

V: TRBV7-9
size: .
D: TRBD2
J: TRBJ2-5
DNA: TGTGCCAGCAGGCCACCTAGCGGGAGAGAGACCCAGTACTTC
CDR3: CASRPPSGRETQYF

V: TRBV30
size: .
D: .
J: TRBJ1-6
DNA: TGTGCCTGGAGTGTTCCAGGGACTGTTTCACCCCTCCACTTT
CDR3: CAWSVPGTVSPLHF

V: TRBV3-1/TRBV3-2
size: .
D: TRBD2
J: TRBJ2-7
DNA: TGTGCCAGCACCCCGGGACTAGGTCCCTACGAGCAGTACTTC
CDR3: CASTPGLGPYEQYF

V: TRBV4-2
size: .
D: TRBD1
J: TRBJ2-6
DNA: TGTGCCAGCAGCCGACCGGACAGGGGAAGGGCCAACGTCCTGACTTTC
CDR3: CASSRPDRGRANVLTF

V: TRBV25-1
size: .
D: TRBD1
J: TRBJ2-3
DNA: TGTGCCAGCACAGGGACAGGGAAGAAAGATACGCAGTATTTT
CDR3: CASTGTGKKDTQYF

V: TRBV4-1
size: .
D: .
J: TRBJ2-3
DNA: TGCGCCAGCAGCCAAGAATCGGGGAGGTCTGGCACAGATACGCAGTATTTT
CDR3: CASSQESGRSGTDTQYF

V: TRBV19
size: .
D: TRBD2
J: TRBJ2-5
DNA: TGTGCCAGTAGTGGGCTAGCGGGGGGGCCAGAGACCCAGTACTTC
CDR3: CASSGLAGGPETQYF

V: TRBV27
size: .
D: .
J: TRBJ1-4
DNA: TGTGCCAGCAGTTTATCGTCCCCCTATGAAAAACTGTTTTTT
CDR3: CASSLSSPYEKLFF

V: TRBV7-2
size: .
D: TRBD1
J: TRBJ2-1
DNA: TGTGCCAGCAGCTTAGGGGGGACAGCGATCCCCAATGAGCAGTTCTTC
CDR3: CASSLGGTAIPNEQFF

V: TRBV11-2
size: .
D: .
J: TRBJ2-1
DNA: TGTGCCAGCAGCTTTAGGGGACTTTCCTACAATGAGCAGTTCTTC
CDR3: CASSFRGLSYNEQFF

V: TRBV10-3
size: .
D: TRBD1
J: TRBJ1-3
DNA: TGTGCCATCAGTGCCGGACAGGCTAACACCATATATTTT
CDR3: CAISAGQANTIYF

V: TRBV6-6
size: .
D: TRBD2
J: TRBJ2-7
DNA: TGTGCCAGCACTCAATCGCGGACTAGCGGTGTCCTATCCTACGAGCAGTACTTC
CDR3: CASTQSRTSGVLSYEQYF

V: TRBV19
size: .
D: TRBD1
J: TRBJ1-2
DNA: TGTGCCAGTAAAACGAACAGGGGGTGGAACTATGGCTACACCTTC
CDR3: CASKTNRGWNYGYTF

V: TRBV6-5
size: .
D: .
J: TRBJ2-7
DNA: TGTGCCAGCAGACTCCGGACAGACTCCTACGAGCAGTACTTC
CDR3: CASRLRTDSYEQYF

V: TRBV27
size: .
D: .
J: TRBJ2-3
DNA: TGTGCCAGCAGTCCCTCGTTTTTGTATACGCAGTATTTT
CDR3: CASSPSFLYTQYF

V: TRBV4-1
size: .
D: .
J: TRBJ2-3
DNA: TGCGCCAGCAGCCAGTGGGAGAGGGTGACAGATACGCAGTATTTT
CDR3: CASSQWERVTDTQYF

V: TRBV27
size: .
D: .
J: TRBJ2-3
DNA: TGTGCCAGCAGTTTAGTAAGAGGGCGGGCAGATACGCAGTATTTT
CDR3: CASSLVRGRADTQYF

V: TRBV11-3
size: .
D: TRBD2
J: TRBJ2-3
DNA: TGTGCCAGCAGCTTTGGAAGTAGCGGGGGGTCAAACACAGATACGCAGTATTTT
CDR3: CASSFGSSGGSNTDTQYF

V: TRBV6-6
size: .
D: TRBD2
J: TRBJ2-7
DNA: TGTGCCAGCAGAGCTAGCGGGGGAAGCTCCTACGAGCAGTACTTC
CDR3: CASRASGGSSYEQYF

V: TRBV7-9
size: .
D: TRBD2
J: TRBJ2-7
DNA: TGTGCCAGCAGCTCAGGGACTAGCGGGACGGGGGGTTACGAGCAGTACTTC
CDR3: CASSSGTSGTGGYEQYF

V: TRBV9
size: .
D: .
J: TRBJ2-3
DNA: TGTGCCAGCGGGGGGGCGGTAGCAGATACGCAGTATTTT
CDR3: CASGGAVADTQYF

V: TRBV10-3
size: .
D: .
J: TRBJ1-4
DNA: TGTGCCATCAGTGAGTCAACCCAGGGAGGAGGGGAAAAACTGTTTTTT
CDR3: CAISESTQGGGEKLFF

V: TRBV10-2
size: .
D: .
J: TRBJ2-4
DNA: TGCGCCAGCAGTGAGCTAGACAGAAGAACCAAAAACATTCAGTACTTC
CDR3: CASSELDRRTKNIQYF

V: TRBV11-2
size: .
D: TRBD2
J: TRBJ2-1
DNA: TGTGCCAGCAGCTTACTAGCGGGGGGGCCTTTGTATGAGCAGTTCTTC
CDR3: CASSLLAGGPLYEQFF

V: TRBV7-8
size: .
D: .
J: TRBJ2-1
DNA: TGTGCCAGCAGCTTAGTGGCAGGCCCGAATGAGCAGTTCTTC
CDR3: CASSLVAGPNEQFF

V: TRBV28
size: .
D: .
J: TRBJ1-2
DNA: TGTGCCAGCAGGCCTCGGGGGAAATCTAACTATGGCTACACCTTC
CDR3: CASRPRGKSNYGYTF

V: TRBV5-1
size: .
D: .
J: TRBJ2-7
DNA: TGCGCCAGCAGCTTGGGGGGCTCGGGCGAGCAGTACTTC
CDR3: CASSLGGSGEQYF

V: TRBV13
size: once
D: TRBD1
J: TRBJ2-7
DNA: TGTGCCAGCAGCTTAGGCGGGACAGCTTACGAGCAGTACTTC
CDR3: CASSLGGTAYEQYF

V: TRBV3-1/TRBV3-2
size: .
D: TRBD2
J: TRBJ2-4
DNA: TGTGCCAGCAGCCAAGTCCCCGGGACTAGCGGGAGGGGGGGAAACATTCAGTACTTC
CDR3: CASSQVPGTSGRGGNIQYF

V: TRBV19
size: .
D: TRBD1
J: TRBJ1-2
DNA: TGTGCCAGTAGATCTACAATCAGGGGGCACTATGGCTACACCTTC
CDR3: CASRSTIRGHYGYTF

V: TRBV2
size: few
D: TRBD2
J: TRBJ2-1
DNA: TGTGCCAGCAGTGAAGGGCTAGCGGGTTACAATGAGCAGTTCTTC
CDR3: CASSEGLAGYNEQFF

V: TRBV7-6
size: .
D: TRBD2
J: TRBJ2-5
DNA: TGTGCCAGCAGCTTAGTGGGGGGGGGTGAGACCCAGTACTTC
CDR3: CASSLVGGGETQYF

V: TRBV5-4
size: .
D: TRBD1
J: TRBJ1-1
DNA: TGTGCCAGCAGTTCGGGACAGGTTGGCACTGAAGCTTTCTTT
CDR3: CASSSGQVGTEAFF

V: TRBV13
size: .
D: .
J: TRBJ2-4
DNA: TGTGCCAGCAGCACAGGGGAGGCGGCCAAAAACATTCAGTACTTC
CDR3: CASSTGEAAKNIQYF

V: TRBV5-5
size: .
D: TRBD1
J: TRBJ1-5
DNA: TGTGCCAGCAGCTTGTTCGGGACAGTAAGTAATCAGCCCCAGCATTTT
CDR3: CASSLFGTVSNQPQHF

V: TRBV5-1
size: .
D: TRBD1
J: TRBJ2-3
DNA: TGCGCCAGCAGCGACGGGACAGGGAGCACAGATACGCAGTATTTT
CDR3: CASSDGTGSTDTQYF

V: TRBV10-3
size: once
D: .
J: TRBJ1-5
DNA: TGTGCCATCGGGGGGGGGACACCAAATCAGCCCCAGCATTTT
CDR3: CAIGGGTPNQPQHF

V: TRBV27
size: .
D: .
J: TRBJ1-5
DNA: TGTGCCAGCAGTTTTGCAGGGCATCAGCCCCAGCATTTT
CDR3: CASSFAGHQPQHF

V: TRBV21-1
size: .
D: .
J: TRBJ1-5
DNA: TGTGCCATCGGGACAGGGCCGAATCAGCCCCAGCATTTT
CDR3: CAIGTGPNQPQHF

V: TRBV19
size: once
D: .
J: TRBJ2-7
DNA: TGTGCCAGTAGTATAGGTTGGGGGCAATTCTCCTACGAGCAGTACTTC
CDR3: CASSIGWGQFSYEQYF

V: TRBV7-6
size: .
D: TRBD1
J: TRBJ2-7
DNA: TGTGCCAGCAGCTTAGGAAGGGACAGGGGGCGGTACTTC
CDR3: CASSLGRDRGRYF

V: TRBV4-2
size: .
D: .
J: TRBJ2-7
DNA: TGTGCCAGCAGCCAAGCCGGCGGTAGGAGCTCCTACGAGCAGTACTTC
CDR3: CASSQAGGRSSYEQYF

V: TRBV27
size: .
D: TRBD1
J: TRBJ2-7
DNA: TGTGCCAGCAGTTACCAACTCCGGGACAGGGCCTACGAGCAGTACTTC
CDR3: CASSYQLRDRAYEQYF

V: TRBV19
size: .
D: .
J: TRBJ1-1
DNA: TGTGCCAGTAGTTCAGGGTCTCCCACCGGCACTGAAGCTTTCTTT
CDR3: CASSSGSPTGTEAFF

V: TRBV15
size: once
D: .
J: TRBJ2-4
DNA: TGTGCCACCAGCAGAGAGGGGGGTCTAGCCAAAAACATTCAGTACTTC
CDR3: CATSREGGLAKNIQYF

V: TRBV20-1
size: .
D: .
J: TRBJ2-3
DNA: TGCAGTGCTCAGACTGTGGATACGCAGTATTTT
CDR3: CSAQTVDTQYF